These 6 T cell receptor beta chains were sequenced from one sample in a study of T cells in localized non-small cell lung cancer. Assay: immunoSEQ multiplex PCR; the TCRdb copy retains only in-frame clones and omits some. The sample has around 55,000 clones; around nine tenths are singletons. This specimen consisted of PBMCs, obtained before any cancer treatment. Receptor source: a female donor with stage II lung adenocarcinoma.

The chain carries TRBV30 and TRBJ1-1, with a tentative D call TRBD1 (6 bases). Trimming left V 4 bases short and J 4 bases short, with 13 bases between. The CDR3 length is 13 residues. Germline V gene data show CDR1 as GTSNPN and CDR2 as SVGIG (reference sequence). The CDR3: CAWKLEGGTEAFF. In DNA, the CDR3 is TGTGCCTGGAAGTTGGAAGGGGGCACTGAAGCTTTCTTT. The whole variable domain, filled in from reference TRBV30 and TRBJ1-1, reads SQTIHQWPATLVQPVGSPLSLECTVEGTSNPNLYWYRQAAGRGLQLLFYSVGIGQISSEVPQNLSASRPQDRQFILSSKKLLLSDSGFYLCAWKLEGGTEAFFGQGTRLTVV.

The chain joins TRBV5-4 to TRBJ1-2, with D possibly being TRBD1 (5 bases). CDR3 length equals 13 residues. The germline V and J ends were trimmed by 0 bases and 7 bases, with 10 bases remaining between them. Germline V lookup: CDR1 SGHNT, CDR2 YYREEE (reference sequence). The CDR3 sequence is CASSLGAGFGYTF. As DNA, the CDR3 is TGTGCCAGCAGCTTGGGGGCAGGGTTTGGCTACACCTTC. The full variable domain, rest sourced from reference TRBV5-4 and TRBJ1-2, is ETGVTQSPTHLIKTRGQQVTLRCSSQSGHNTVSWYQQALGQGPQFIFQYYREEENGRGNFPPRFSGLQFPNYSSELNVNALELDDSALYLCASSLGAGFGYTFGSGTRLTVV.

The V and J genes are TRBV30 and TRBJ1-2, with D perhaps TRBD1 (5 bases). CDR3 length equals 14 residues. V lost 2 bases and J 4 bases, leaving 14 bases between the germline ends. Germline CDR1 and CDR2: GTSNPN and SVGIG (reference sequence). As DNA, the CDR3 is TGTGCCTGGAGTCCGGGGCTATCCTCCTATGGCTACACCTTC. This sequence encodes CAWSPGLSSYGYTF. Full variable domain (missing parts from reference TRBV30 and TRBJ1-2): SQTIHQWPATLVQPVGSPLSLECTVEGTSNPNLYWYRQAAGRGLQLLFYSVGIGQISSEVPQNLSASRPQDRQFILSSKKLLLSDSGFYLCAWSPGLSSYGYTFGSGTRLTVV.

V usage is TRBV11-2 and J usage is TRBJ2-3; the D is unclear. V was trimmed by 6 bases and J by 0 bases, leaving 13 bases between them. Germline CDR1 is SGHAT and CDR2 is FQNNGV. The CDR3 is 15 residues long. DNA of the CDR3: TGTGCCAGCAGGTCTGCACTTTCTAGCACAGATACGCAGTATTTT. Protein sequence: CASRSALSSTDTQYF. Full variable domain (rest looked up from reference TRBV11-2 and TRBJ2-3): EAGVAQSPRYKIIEKRQSVAFWCNPISGHATLYWYQQILGQGPKLLIQFQNNGVVDDSQLPKDRFSAERLKGVDSTLKIQPAKLEDSAVYLCASRSALSSTDTQYFGPGTRLTVL.

This chain joins TRBV5-6 and TRBJ2-7, with D perhaps matching TRBD1 (5 bases). The V end lost 0 bases, the J end lost 3 bases, and 10 bases lay between the germline ends. CDR1 and CDR2 (germline): SGHDT, YYEEEE. The CDR3 loop spans 14 amino acids. As DNA, the CDR3 is TGTGCCAGCAGCTTGGTGGCAGGGAACTACGAGCAGTACTTC. Protein product: CASSLVAGNYEQYF.

V gene TRBV18 combines with J gene TRBJ1-6; no clear D gene. The V gene's germline CDR1 is KGHSH and CDR2 LQKENI. The V and J ends lost 2 bases and 9 bases respectively, with 14 bases between them. CDR3 length: 15 residues. DNA for the CDR3: TGTGCCAGCTCACCAGGCTTGGGCGGACCTTCACCCCTCCACTTT. It codes for CASSPGLGGPSPLHF.